This TCR beta chain emerged from a study of human T cells and chemical hapten exposure. Across the study: Application of 0.01% DPC to the upper back was done by patch test, with a reading at 6 days.

The library tagged individual cDNA molecules with unique molecular identifiers. TCRdb fed the RACE reads into MiXCR, producing one record per CDR3 protein. Altogether approximately 180,000 distinct CDR3 sequences are present, just under 30% being singletons, with the ten largest covering just under 3%. This CDR3 region has 12 residues. Germline V gene data show CDR1 as MNHEY and CDR2 as SVGAGI. The ends were cut back, 8 bases at V and 4 bases at J, with 11 bases in the middle. The sample's time point: pre-sensitization, week 0. Treatment denoted: therapeutic diphenylcyclopropenone sensitization with weekly scalp DPC.

The origin of this receptor is a woman between 25 and 40 years old with alopecia areata. Some clones in this sample may be carry-over from other donors' samples. The sample was whole blood, taken in connection with sensitization to the hapten diphenylcyclopropenone (DPC). The rearrangement links TRBV6-5 to TRBJ1-2, with TRBD1 as a possible D gene (6 bases). This chain's CDR3 is CASGRGGYGYTF. The CDR3 coding sequence is TGTGCCAGCGGCAGGGGAGGCTATGGCTACACCTTC.